These 20 T cell receptor beta chains were all obtained from the same sample, sequenced in a study of T-cell memory formation after mild COVID-19. TCRdb reprocessed the 5' RACE reads via MiXCR and lists one record per CDR3 protein. The sample consists of roughly 35,000 distinct CDR3 sequences, approximately 21% of them appearing once. Sequenced: PBMCs or a T cell subset sorted from them (not recorded which). The receptors were gathered from an adult who had mild COVID-19 (a few samples of this study predate the infection). Cell type and time point are not known.

This clonotype was observed many times. The chain employs TRBV19 and TRBJ2-5, with D possibly TRBD2 on 5 matching bases. Deletions cut 2 bases from V and 5 bases from J, with 15 bases between. The germline CDR1 and CDR2 sequences are LNHDA and SQIVND (reference sequence). This CDR3 has 15 residues. The DNA of the CDR3 is TGTGCCAGTAGTATAATCCTAGCTGTAGAGGAGACCCAGTACTTC. Protein sequence: CASSIILAVEETQYF. Based on the CDR3 plus reference TRBV19 and TRBJ2-5, the full variable domain is DGGITQSPKYLFRKEGQNVTLSCEQNLNHDAMYWYRQDPGQGLRLIYYSQIVNDFQKGDIAEGYSVSREKKESFPLTVTSAQKNPTAFYLCASSIILAVEETQYFGPGTRLLVL.

This clonotype was picked up many times. The V gene is TRBV5-1, the J gene TRBJ2-3; TRBD2 agrees at 7 bases. Germline V lookup: CDR1 SGHRS, CDR2 YFSETQ. The CDR3 is 17 residues long. After removal of 3 bases from V and 1 base from J, the junction contained 11 bases not matched to a gene. The DNA of the CDR3 is TGCGCCAGCAGCTCCAGGCCAGCGGGGATGGGCACAGATACGCAGTATTTT. This encodes CASSSRPAGMGTDTQYF.

This clonotype was seen at least ten times. The rearrangement links TRBV7-9 to TRBJ2-5, with 9 bases identical to TRBD1. V shed 1 base, J shed 1 base, and the junction held 7 bases outside the gene matches. Germline lookup yields CDR1 SEHNR and CDR2 FQNEAQ (reference sequence). This CDR3 has 17 amino acids. The CDR3 nucleotides read TGTGCCAGCAGCTTAGGCTGGACAGGGGAAACCCAAGAGACCCAGTACTTC. Protein: CASSLGWTGETQETQYF.

In its sample, this clonotype was seen many times. The chain couples TRBV5-4 to TRBJ2-3; D not certain. There are 12 residues in the CDR3. Germline V lookup: CDR1 SGHNT, CDR2 YYREEE (reference sequence). The V end lost 1 base, the J end lost 5 bases, and 5 bases lay between the germline ends. In DNA form, the CDR3 reads TGTGCCAGCAGCTTGACCCGAGATACGCAGTATTTT. This encodes CASSLTRDTQYF.

This clonotype has a count of ten or more. The V and J genes are TRBV30 and TRBJ2-7; D gene unclear. Trimming shortened V by 2 bases and J by 6 bases, and 8 bases separated the two germline ends. Germline lookup yields CDR1 GTSNPN and CDR2 SVGIG (reference sequence). This CDR3 is 11 amino acids long. The CDR3 DNA is TGTGCCTGGAGTAGAAGCGCCGAGCAGTACTTC. Translated, it gives CAWSRSAEQYF.

In this sample, this clonotype turned up many times. The chain carries TRBV19 and TRBJ2-5; a weak D match, TRBD2 (6 bases). Germline V CDR1 and CDR2: LNHDA, SQIVND (reference sequence). Trimming cost V 2 bases and J 3 bases, with 10 bases left between them. CDR3 length equals 14 residues. CDR3 protein: CASSIRRGKETQYF. DNA of the CDR3: TGTGCCAGTAGTATAAGGAGGGGTAAAGAGACCCAGTACTTC.

The chain employs TRBV5-6 and TRBJ2-1; D possibly corresponds to TRBD2 (6 bases). Germline V CDR1 and CDR2: SGHDT, YYEEEE. The V end lost 0 bases, the J end lost 11 bases, and 12 bases lay between the germline ends. The CDR3 has 13 residues. CDR3 residues: CASSLGAGRQQFF. The CDR3 nucleotides are TGTGCCAGCAGCTTGGGGGCTGGGAGGCAGCAGTTCTTC.

This clonotype showed up many times. The J gene is TRBJ2-3, the V gene TRBV12-3 or TRBV12-4; TRBD1 matches at 9 bases. This CDR3 is built from 14 residues. V shed 8 bases and J 1 base; nucleotides not matched to a gene: 4. The CDR3 region is CASRRTGGTDTQYF. The CDR3 DNA is TGTGCCAGCCGCCGGACAGGGGGCACAGATACGCAGTATTTT.

This clonotype was counted at least ten times. The chain combines TRBV11-2 with TRBJ1-3, with D uncertain. The CDR3 sequence is 14 residues long. V lost 0 bases and J lost 2, with 5 bases in between. CDR1 is SGHAT, CDR2 FQNNGV, per germline. CDR3 loop: CASSLDRTGNTIYF. In nucleotides, the CDR3 is TGTGCCAGCAGCTTAGATAGGACTGGAAACACCATATATTTT. Filled out from reference TRBV11-2 and TRBJ1-3, the complete variable domain reads EAGVAQSPRYKIIEKRQSVAFWCNPISGHATLYWYQQILGQGPKLLIQFQNNGVVDDSQLPKDRFSAERLKGVDSTLKIQPAKLEDSAVYLCASSLDRTGNTIYFGEGSWLTVV.

This clonotype has at least ten counts. The J gene is TRBJ1-1, the V gene TRBV29-1; 7 bases are a match to TRBD1. The CDR3 runs 12 residues. Germline V lookup: CDR1 SQVTM, CDR2 ANQGSEA. With 7 bases clipped from V and 5 bases from J, the junction kept 7 bases outside the gene matches. For the CDR3, the DNA is TGCAGCGGATGTACAGGGGAGACTGAAGCTTTCTTT. The encoded protein is CSGCTGETEAFF.

Many counts were recorded for this clonotype. The chain joins TRBV12-3 or TRBV12-4 to TRBJ2-5, with 7 nucleotides matching TRBD2. J lost 5 bases, V lost 7 bases, and 16 bases had no gene match. This CDR3 region has 16 residues. The CDR3 protein is CASTQTAGRERETQYF. CDR3 DNA sequence: TGTGCCAGCACGCAAACCGCCGGGCGGGAGAGGGAGACCCAGTACTTC.

Many counts were recorded for this clonotype. The V and J genes are TRBV19 and TRBJ2-1, with 10 positions matching TRBD2. Germline loops: CDR1 LNHDA, CDR2 SQIVND (reference sequence). The CDR3 is 16 residues long. Trimming cost V 4 bases and J 7 bases; bases outside gene matches: 10. This chain's CDR3 is CASSRPLAGGENEQFF. The CDR3 DNA follows: TGTGCCAGTAGTAGGCCTTTAGCGGGGGGAGAGAATGAGCAGTTCTTC.

The chain carries TRBV9 and TRBJ1-6; D may be TRBD1 (6 bases). The CDR3 is 17 residues long. The V gene lost 3 bases and the J gene lost 3 bases, with 16 bases spanning the gap. Germline CDR1 is SGDLS and CDR2 is YYNGEE. The chain's CDR3 is CASSAAGDRYYNSPLHF. CDR3 coding DNA: TGTGCCAGCAGCGCCGCAGGGGATCGTTACTATAATTCACCCCTCCACTTT.

This clonotype was seen ten or more times. V usage is TRBV7-9 and J usage is TRBJ2-1; 13 bases are a match to TRBD2. This CDR3 is 17 amino acids long. V was clipped by 2 bases and J by 6 bases; unmatched bases: 7. CDR1 and CDR2 (germline): SEHNR, FQNEAQ (reference sequence). The chain's CDR3 is CASSLRTSGSSGNEQFF. The CDR3 DNA reads TGTGCCAGCAGCTTACGGACTAGCGGGAGTTCGGGCAATGAGCAGTTCTTC.

This clonotype has at least ten counts. This chain joins TRBV18 and TRBJ2-5, with 7 bases fitting TRBD2. CDR1 KGHSH and CDR2 LQKENI come from the germline V gene. This CDR3 has 16 residues. The J segment lost 1 base and the V segment lost 4 bases, leaving 9 bases of the junction unmatched. The CDR3 sequence: CASSLTMLAAQETQYF. DNA for the CDR3: TGTGCCAGCTCACTGACAATGCTAGCGGCCCAAGAGACCCAGTACTTC. Together with reference TRBV18 and TRBJ2-5, the CDR3 gives the full variable domain: NAGVMQNPRHLVRRRGQEARLRCSPMKGHSHVYWYRQLPEEGLKFMVYLQKENIIDESGMPKERFSAEFPKEGPSILRIQQVVRGDSAAYFCASSLTMLAAQETQYFGPGTRLLVL.

This clonotype appeared many times. The chain uses TRBV5-1 and TRBJ1-1; no firm D call. The germline V and J ends were trimmed by 2 bases and 1 base, with 6 bases remaining between them. Germline-derived CDR1 and CDR2 are SGHRS and YFSETQ. The CDR3 is 13 amino acids. Written as DNA, the CDR3 is TGCGCCAGCAGCTTTTACGGGAACACTGAAGCTTTCTTT. It codes for CASSFYGNTEAFF.

This clonotype was detected many times. The V and J genes are TRBV7-8 and TRBJ1-1; D is unresolved. The CDR3 has 12 amino acids. Looked up from germline, CDR1 is SGHVS and CDR2 is FQNEAQ. V shed 3 bases and J shed 7 bases, with 9 bases lying between them. The CDR3 loop is CASSFKQGEAFF. The DNA of the CDR3 is TGTGCCAGCAGCTTTAAACAAGGTGAAGCTTTCTTT.

This clonotype was detected ten times or more. The rearrangement links TRBV25-1 to TRBJ2-6; D may be TRBD1 or TRBD2 (5 bases each). There are 15 residues in the CDR3. V lost 4 bases, J lost 3 bases, and 10 bases lay in between. Germline V CDR1 and CDR2: MGHDK, SYGVNS. Here the CDR3 reads CASSGRGGGANVLTF. CDR3 bases: TGTGCCAGCAGTGGTCGGGGCGGTGGGGCCAACGTCCTGACTTTC.

Ten or more counts support this clonotype. The gene calls are TRBV4-3 and TRBJ1-2; D not certain. V was pared by 1 base and J by 6 bases, with 15 bases between. The CDR3 totals 15 residues. CDR1 is LGHNA, CDR2 YSLEER, per germline. This CDR3 is CASSQGPGRGNGYTF. The CDR3 DNA sequence: TGCGCCAGCAGCCAAGGACCTGGGCGGGGTAATGGCTACACCTTC.

This clonotype was observed once. This chain joins TRBV7-9 and TRBJ2-1; D not resolved. V was trimmed by 1 base and J by 0 bases, leaving 7 bases between them. The CDR3 spans 15 residues. Germline CDR1 is SEHNR and CDR2 is FQNEAQ (reference sequence). CDR3 residues: CASSLETSSYNEQFF. Written as DNA, the CDR3 is TGTGCCAGCAGCTTAGAAACAAGCTCCTACAATGAGCAGTTCTTC.